A selection of T cell receptor beta chains follows, all from one sample in a study of T cell responses to AZD1222 COVID-19 vaccine. The method was immunoSEQ multiplex PCR; TCRdb's version includes in-frame clones alone and lacks a portion of them. Of about 100,000 clones listed, around 85% are singletons. Sequencing used peripheral blood, obtained on day 0 of AZD1222 vaccination. The receptor source for this set is an adult in good health. Both conserved end residues are part of each CDR3. A D gene is named only where the DNA matches it firmly. Only some rows state a clone size, as once, few, many or a class for expanded clones.

size: -
J: TRBJ1-1
V: TRBV5-4
D: -
DNA: TGTGCCAGCAGCGCGCTAGGGGGTGGGACTGAAGCTTTCTTT
CDR3: CASSALGGGTEAFF

size: -
J: TRBJ1-1
V: TRBV7-2
D: -
DNA: TGTGCCAGCAGTCAAGACAGGACGAGCACTGAAGCTTTCTTT
CDR3: CASSQDRTSTEAFF

size: -
J: TRBJ1-1
V: TRBV7-2
D: TRBD1
DNA: TGTGCCAGCAGCACCCAGGGGGGAGGGAACACTGAAGCTTTCTTT
CDR3: CASSTQGGGNTEAFF

size: -
J: TRBJ2-1
V: TRBV12-5
D: -
DNA: TGTGCTAGTGGTTACAATGAGCAGTTCTTC
CDR3: CASGYNEQFF

size: -
J: TRBJ2-1
V: TRBV7-7
D: -
DNA: TGTGCCAGCAGCACGACAGACTCCTACAATGAGCAGTTCTTC
CDR3: CASSTTDSYNEQFF

size: once
J: TRBJ1-5
V: TRBV7-2
D: -
DNA: TGTGCCAGCAGCTTACAGGATCAGCCCCAGCATTTT
CDR3: CASSLQDQPQHF

size: -
J: TRBJ1-5
V: TRBV10-3
D: -
DNA: TGTGCCATCAGCCCCGGTGCGGATAGCAATCAGCCCCAGCATTTT
CDR3: CAISPGADSNQPQHF

size: -
J: TRBJ2-3
V: TRBV6-6
D: TRBD1
DNA: TGTGCCAGCAGAGCAGGGGGAGAGACAGATACGCAGTATTTT
CDR3: CASRAGGETDTQYF

size: few
J: TRBJ2-7
V: TRBV19
D: -
DNA: TGTGCCAGTAGTATAGCTGTCGGTCGGCACGAGCAGTACTTC
CDR3: CASSIAVGRHEQYF

size: -
J: TRBJ2-5
V: TRBV7-9
D: -
DNA: TGTGCCTCACAGGGACTTCCGCTGGAGACCCAGTACTTC
CDR3: CASQGLPLETQYF

size: few
J: TRBJ2-2
V: TRBV5-5
D: -
DNA: TGTGCCAGCAGCTTGGTTCGGCTGGCGAACACCGGGGAGCTGTTTTTT
CDR3: CASSLVRLANTGELFF

size: few
J: TRBJ2-7
V: TRBV3-1/TRBV3-2
D: -
DNA: TGTGCCAGCAGCCCCCATCCGAGGAGGGGCATCTACGAGCAGTACTTC
CDR3: CASSPHPRRGIYEQYF

size: -
J: TRBJ1-5
V: TRBV6-5
D: -
DNA: TGTGCCAGCAGTTGGGAGCAAGTCAATCAGCCCCAGCATTTT
CDR3: CASSWEQVNQPQHF

size: once
J: TRBJ2-2
V: TRBV14
D: TRBD2
DNA: TGTGCCAGCAGCCAAGTTGGTAGCGGGATGAAGAGTGGGTCGAACACCGGGGAGCTGTTTTTT
CDR3: CASSQVGSGMKSGSNTGELFF

size: -
J: TRBJ1-1
V: TRBV28
D: -
DNA: TGTGCCAGCCAGCCTTGGGGGGGGAACACTGAAGCTTTCTTT
CDR3: CASQPWGGNTEAFF

size: -
J: TRBJ2-3
V: TRBV7-9
D: TRBD2
DNA: TGTGCCAGCAGCTTAGCGGGGTCTAGCGGGAGCACAGATACGCAGTATTTT
CDR3: CASSLAGSSGSTDTQYF

size: -
J: TRBJ2-1
V: TRBV19
D: -
DNA: TGTGCCAGTAGTACGTCAATAGGGTCCTACAATGAGCAGTTCTTC
CDR3: CASSTSIGSYNEQFF

size: -
J: TRBJ2-3
V: TRBV11-3
D: -
DNA: TGTGCCAGCAGCCCCAGAATCGGGACGGGCACAGATACGCAGTATTTT
CDR3: CASSPRIGTGTDTQYF

size: -
J: TRBJ2-3
V: TRBV7-2
D: -
DNA: TGTGCCAGCAGCTTCCTGGCGGGGACGACAGATACGCAGTATTTT
CDR3: CASSFLAGTTDTQYF

size: -
J: TRBJ2-1
V: TRBV9
D: TRBD1
DNA: TGTGCCAGCAGCGTGGGGGGGACAGGGTCCTACAATGAGCAGTTCTTC
CDR3: CASSVGGTGSYNEQFF